These 8 T cell receptor beta chains were sequenced from one sample in a study of shared clonotypes between healthy human individuals. Data came from immunoSEQ multiplex PCR; TCRdb stores just in-frame clones and leaves some out. Altogether about 1,500,000 clones are present, 96% being singletons, with the ten largest covering about 1%. Sequencing was done on a sample of naive CD4+ T cells sorted from blood. Sample subset: CD45RA+ positively selected. These receptors were obtained from a man aged 30 to 45 in good health.

The chain recombines TRBV18 with TRBJ1-1; D remains ambiguous. The germline V gene has CDR1 KGHSH and CDR2 LQKENI. The CDR3 extends over 14 amino acids. Deletions cut 3 bases from V and 7 bases from J, with 15 bases between. The CDR3 nucleotides are TGTGCCAGCTCACCGGGGTCGAGGGCCCATGAAGCTTTCTTT. Translated: CASSPGSRAHEAFF.

The gene calls are TRBV5-1 and TRBJ1-3; D call uncertain. This CDR3 is 16 amino acids long. V was shortened by 3 bases and J by 0 bases, with 13 bases between the two germline ends. Germline V lookup: CDR1 SGHRS, CDR2 YFSETQ. The CDR3 is CASSSPDRGSGNTIYF. Here the CDR3 DNA reads TGCGCCAGCAGCTCACCGGACCGCGGCTCTGGAAACACCATATATTTT.

This chain joins TRBV6-5 and TRBJ2-7; 7 bases match TRBD1. The CDR3 extends over 15 amino acids. Germline V CDR1 and CDR2: MNHEY, SVGAGI. J gave up 5 bases and V 2 bases, and 9 bases lay outside the gene matches. Here the CDR3 reads CASSYKAGGLDEQYF. CDR3 in DNA: TGTGCCAGCAGTTACAAGGCAGGGGGATTGGACGAGCAGTACTTC.

The rearrangement uses TRBV12-1 and TRBJ2-7. TRBV12-1 is termed a pseudogene. The CDR3 covers 12 residues. CDR3 DNA: TGTGCCAGCAGCTTTTTGTCCTACGAGCAGTACTTC. It yields the protein CASSFLSYEQYF.

J is TRBJ2-3 and V is TRBV15; the match to TRBD2 covers 7 bases. The CDR3 is made up of 17 amino acids. Germline assignment: CDR1 LNHNV and CDR2 YYDKDF (reference sequence). After removal of 3 bases from V and 0 bases from J, the junction contained 9 bases not matched to a gene. In nucleotides, the CDR3 is TGTGCCACCAGCAGGATCCTTCTTAGCGGGAGCACAGATACGCAGTATTTT. This gives the protein CATSRILLSGSTDTQYF.

V gene TRBV11-3 combines with J gene TRBJ2-1, with D perhaps matching TRBD1 or TRBD2 (6 bases each). This CDR3 spans 16 amino acids. Germline CDR1 and CDR2: SGHNT and YENEEA. Deletions cut 4 bases from V and 7 bases from J, with 20 bases between. Here the CDR3 reads CASSYTGTLGGNEQFF. The DNA for the CDR3 is TGTGCCAGCAGCTACACAGGGACCCTTGGGGGGAATGAGCAGTTCTTC.

A note on this clone: One end of the junction fails to match germline, which may point to a read error. The chain links TRBV28 to TRBJ1-4; 9 nucleotides align to TRBD1. Looked up from germline, CDR1 is MDHEN and CDR2 is SYDVKM. The CDR3 has 13 residues. The CDR3 bases are TGTGCCAGCAGAGAGGGACAGGGTCAGATTGCTCTTTTT. Translated: CASREGQGQIALF.

The chain combines TRBV7-3 with TRBJ2-1, with D hard to call. Germline V gene data show CDR1 as SGHTA and CDR2 as FQGTGA. CDR3 length equals 13 residues. Trimming pared 0 bases from V and 5 bases from J, leaving 5 bases between. The CDR3 is CASSLTNDNEQFF. Here the CDR3 DNA reads TGTGCCAGCAGCTTAACGAACGACAATGAGCAGTTCTTC.